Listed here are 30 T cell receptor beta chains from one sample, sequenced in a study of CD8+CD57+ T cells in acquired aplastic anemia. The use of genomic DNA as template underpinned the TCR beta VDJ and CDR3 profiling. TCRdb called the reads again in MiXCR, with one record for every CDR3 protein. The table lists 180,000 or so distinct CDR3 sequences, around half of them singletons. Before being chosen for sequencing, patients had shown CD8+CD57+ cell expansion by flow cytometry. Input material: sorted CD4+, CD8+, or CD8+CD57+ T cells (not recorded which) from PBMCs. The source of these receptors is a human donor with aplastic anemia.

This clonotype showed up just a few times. This chain's CDR3 is CASSPRQGTYEQYF. CDR3 nucleotides: TGTGCCAGTAGTCCTCGACAGGGGACCTACGAGCAGTACTTC. The genes are TRBV19 and TRBJ2-7; the match to TRBD1 covers 8 bases. Trimming at V came to 5 bases and at J to 2 bases, leaving 5 bases not matched to a gene. CDR1 and CDR2 from the germline V gene are LNHDA and SQIVND (reference sequence). The CDR3 contains 14 residues.

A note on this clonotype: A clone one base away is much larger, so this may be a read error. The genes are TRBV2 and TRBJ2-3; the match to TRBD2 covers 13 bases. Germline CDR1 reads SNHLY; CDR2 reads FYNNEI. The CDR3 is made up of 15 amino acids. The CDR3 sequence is CASSPGLAGTGTQYF. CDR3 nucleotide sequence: TGTGCCAGCAGCCCGGGACTAGCGGGGACAGGTACGCAGTATTTT.

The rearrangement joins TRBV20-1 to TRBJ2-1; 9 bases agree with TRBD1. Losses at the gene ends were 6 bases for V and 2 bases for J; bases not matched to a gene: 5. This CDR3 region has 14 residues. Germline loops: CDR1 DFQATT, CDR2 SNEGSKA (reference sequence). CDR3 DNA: TGCAGTGCGGAGACAGGGGGAGCCTACAATGAGCAGTTCTTC. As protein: CSAETGGAYNEQFF.

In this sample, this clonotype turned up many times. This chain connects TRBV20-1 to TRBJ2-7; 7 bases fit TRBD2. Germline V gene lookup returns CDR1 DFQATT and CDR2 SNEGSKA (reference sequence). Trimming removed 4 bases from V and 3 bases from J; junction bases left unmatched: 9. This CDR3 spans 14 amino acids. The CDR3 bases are TGCAGTGCTACTAAAGCGGGGCCCAGCTACGAGCAGTACTTC. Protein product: CSATKAGPSYEQYF.

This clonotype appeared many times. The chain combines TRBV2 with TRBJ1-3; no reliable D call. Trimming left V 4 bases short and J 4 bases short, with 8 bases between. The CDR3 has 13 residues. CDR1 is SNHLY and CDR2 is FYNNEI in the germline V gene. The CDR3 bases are TGTGCCAGCAGTGTCGGCCACGGAAACACCATATATTTT. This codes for CASSVGHGNTIYF.

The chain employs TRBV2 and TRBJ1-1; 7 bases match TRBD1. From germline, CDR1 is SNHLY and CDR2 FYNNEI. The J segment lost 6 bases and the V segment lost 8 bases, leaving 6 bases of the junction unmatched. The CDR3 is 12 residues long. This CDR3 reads CASPRQGAEAFF. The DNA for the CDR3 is TGTGCCAGCCCCCGACAGGGCGCTGAAGCTTTCTTT.

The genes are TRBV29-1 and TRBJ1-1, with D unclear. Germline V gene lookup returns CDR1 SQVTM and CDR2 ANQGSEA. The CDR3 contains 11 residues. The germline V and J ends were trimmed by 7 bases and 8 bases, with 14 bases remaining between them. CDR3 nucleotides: TGCAGCGGTAGCCGCCGAAACGAAGCTTTCTTT. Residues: CSGSRRNEAFF.

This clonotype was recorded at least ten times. The CDR3 DNA sequence: TGTGCCAGTAGAGATGGGGCTGGTACTAATGAAAAACTGTTTTTT. It specifies CASRDGAGTNEKLFF. The chain couples TRBV19 to TRBJ1-4; D might be TRBD1 (5 bases). CDR1 and CDR2 from the germline V gene are LNHDA and SQIVND (reference sequence). This CDR3 spans 15 amino acids. V was cut by 6 bases and J by 2 bases, with 13 bases left in between.

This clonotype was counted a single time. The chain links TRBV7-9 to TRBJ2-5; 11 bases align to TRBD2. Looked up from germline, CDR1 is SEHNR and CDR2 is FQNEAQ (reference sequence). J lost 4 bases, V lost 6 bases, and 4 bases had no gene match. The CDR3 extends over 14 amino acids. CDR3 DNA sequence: TGTGCCAGCAGAGCCACTAGCGGGGGAGAGACCCAGTACTTC. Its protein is CASRATSGGETQYF. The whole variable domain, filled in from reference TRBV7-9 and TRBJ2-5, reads DTGVSQNPRHKITKRGQNVTFRCDPISEHNRLYWYRQTLGQGPEFLTYFQNEAQLEKSRLLSDRFSAERPKGSFSTLEIQRTEQGDSAMYLCASRATSGGETQYFGPGTRLLVL.

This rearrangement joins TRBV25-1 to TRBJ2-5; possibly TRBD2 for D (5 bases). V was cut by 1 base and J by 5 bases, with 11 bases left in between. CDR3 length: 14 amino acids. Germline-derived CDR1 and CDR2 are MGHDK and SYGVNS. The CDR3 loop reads CASSEWGSVETQYF. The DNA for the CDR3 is TGTGCCAGCAGTGAATGGGGTAGCGTTGAGACCCAGTACTTC. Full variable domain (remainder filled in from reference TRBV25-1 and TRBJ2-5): EADIYQTPRYLVIGTGKKITLECSQTMGHDKMYWYQQDPGMELHLIHYSYGVNSTEKGDLSSESTVSRIRTEHFPLTLESARPSHTSQYLCASSEWGSVETQYFGPGTRLLVL.

The CDR3 protein is CATSDPDRDRYEQYF. The CDR3 DNA reads TGTGCCACCAGTGATCCCGACAGGGATCGATACGAGCAGTACTTC. This rearrangement joins TRBV24-1 to TRBJ2-7, with 7 bases that match TRBD1. The CDR3 is 15 residues long. The trim removed 3 bases at V and 4 bases at J, leaving 8 bases unmatched. Germline V gives CDR1 KGHDR, CDR2 SFDVKD.

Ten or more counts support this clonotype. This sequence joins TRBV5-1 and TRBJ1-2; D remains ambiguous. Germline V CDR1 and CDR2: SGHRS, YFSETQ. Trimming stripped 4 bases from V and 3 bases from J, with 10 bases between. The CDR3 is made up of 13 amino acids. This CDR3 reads CASSPTADYGYTF. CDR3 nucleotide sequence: TGCGCCAGCAGCCCTACGGCGGACTATGGCTACACCTTC.

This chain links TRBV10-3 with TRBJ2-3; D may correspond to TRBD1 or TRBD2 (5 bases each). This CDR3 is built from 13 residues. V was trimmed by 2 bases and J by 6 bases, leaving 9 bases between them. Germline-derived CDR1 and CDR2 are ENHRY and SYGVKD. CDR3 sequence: CAISEIGTDTQYF. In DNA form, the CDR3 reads TGTGCCATCAGTGAGATCGGGACCGATACGCAGTATTTT.

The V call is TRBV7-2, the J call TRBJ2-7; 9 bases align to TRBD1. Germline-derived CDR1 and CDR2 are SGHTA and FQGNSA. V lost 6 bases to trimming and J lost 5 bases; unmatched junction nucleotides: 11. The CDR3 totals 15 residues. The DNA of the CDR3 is TGTGCCAGCAGGAGTTCCGGGACAGGGTCCGACGAGCAGTACTTC. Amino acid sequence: CASRSSGTGSDEQYF. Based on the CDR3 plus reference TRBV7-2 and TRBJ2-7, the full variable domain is GAGVSQSPSNKVTEKGKDVELRCDPISGHTALYWYRQSLGQGLEFLIYFQGNSAPDKSGLPSDRFSAERTGGSVSTLTIQRTQQEDSAVYLCASRSSGTGSDEQYFGPGTRLTVT.

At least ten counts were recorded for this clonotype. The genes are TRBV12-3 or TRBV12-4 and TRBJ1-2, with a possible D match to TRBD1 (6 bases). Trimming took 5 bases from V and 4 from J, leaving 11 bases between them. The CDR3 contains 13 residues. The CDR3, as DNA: TGTGCCAGCAGTCTGGACAGCATCTATGGCTACACCTTC. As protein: CASSLDSIYGYTF.

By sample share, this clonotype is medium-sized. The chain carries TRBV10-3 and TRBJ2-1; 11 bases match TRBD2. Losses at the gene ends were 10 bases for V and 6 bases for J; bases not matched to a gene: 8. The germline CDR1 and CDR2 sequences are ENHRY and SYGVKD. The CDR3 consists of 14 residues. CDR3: CASQTSGVSNEQFF. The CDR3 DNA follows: TGTGCCAGCCAGACTAGCGGGGTAAGCAATGAGCAGTTCTTC.

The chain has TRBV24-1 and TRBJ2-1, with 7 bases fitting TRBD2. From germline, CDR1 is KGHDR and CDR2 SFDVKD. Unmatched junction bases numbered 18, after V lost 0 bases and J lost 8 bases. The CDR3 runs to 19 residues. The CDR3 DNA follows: TGTGCCACCAGTGATTTGCAGGTCGGGTGGGAGGGAAGGCAGGATGAGCAGTTCTTC. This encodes CATSDLQVGWEGRQDEQFF.

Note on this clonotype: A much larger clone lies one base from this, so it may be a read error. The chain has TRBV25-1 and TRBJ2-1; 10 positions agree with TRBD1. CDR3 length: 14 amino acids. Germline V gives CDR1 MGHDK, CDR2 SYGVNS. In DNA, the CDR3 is TGTGCCAGCAGCCGGGACAGGGGTTACAGTGAGCAGTTCTTC. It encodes CASSRDRGYSEQFF. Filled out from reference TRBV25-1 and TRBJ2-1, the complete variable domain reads EADIYQTPRYLVIGTGKKITLECSQTMGHDKMYWYQQDPGMELHLIHYSYGVNSTEKGDLSSESTVSRIRTEHFPLTLESARPSHTSQYLCASSRDRGYSEQFFGPGTRLTVL.

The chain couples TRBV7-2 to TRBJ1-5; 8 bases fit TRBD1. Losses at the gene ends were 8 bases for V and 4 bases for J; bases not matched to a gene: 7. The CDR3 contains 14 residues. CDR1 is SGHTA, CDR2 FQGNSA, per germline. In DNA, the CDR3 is TGTGCCAGCGGACCCGACAGGGGAAATCAGCCCCAGCATTTT. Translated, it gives CASGPDRGNQPQHF.

CDR3: CASSLAWDSAAYEQYF. The CDR3 nucleotides read TGTGCCAGCAGCTTGGCCTGGGATAGCGCGGCCTACGAGCAGTACTTC. The rearrangement uses TRBV5-6 and TRBJ2-7, with a possible D match to TRBD2 (5 bases). Per the germline V gene, CDR1 is SGHDT and CDR2 is YYEEEE. The CDR3 runs to 16 residues. Trimming shortened V by 0 bases and J by 2 bases, and 15 bases separated the two germline ends.

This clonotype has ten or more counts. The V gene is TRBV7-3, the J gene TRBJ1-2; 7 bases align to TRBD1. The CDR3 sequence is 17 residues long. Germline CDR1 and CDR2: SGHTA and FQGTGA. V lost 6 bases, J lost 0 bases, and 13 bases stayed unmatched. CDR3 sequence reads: CASSGGAGTASNYGYTF. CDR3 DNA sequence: TGTGCCAGCAGTGGAGGGGCCGGGACAGCCTCTAACTATGGCTACACCTTC.

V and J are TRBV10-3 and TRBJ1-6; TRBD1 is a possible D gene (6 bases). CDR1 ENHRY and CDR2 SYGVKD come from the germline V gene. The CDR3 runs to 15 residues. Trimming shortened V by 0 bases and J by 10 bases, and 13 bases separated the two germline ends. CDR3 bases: TGTGCCATCAGTGAGTCGGACGGGACACGGTCACCCCTCCACTTT. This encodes CAISESDGTRSPLHF.

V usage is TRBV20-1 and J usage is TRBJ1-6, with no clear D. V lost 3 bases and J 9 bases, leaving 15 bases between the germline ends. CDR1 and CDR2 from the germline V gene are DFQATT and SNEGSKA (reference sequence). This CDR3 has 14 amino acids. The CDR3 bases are TGCAGTGCTAGTAACCCGCTGGACTTTTCACCCCTCCACTTT. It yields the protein CSASNPLDFSPLHF.

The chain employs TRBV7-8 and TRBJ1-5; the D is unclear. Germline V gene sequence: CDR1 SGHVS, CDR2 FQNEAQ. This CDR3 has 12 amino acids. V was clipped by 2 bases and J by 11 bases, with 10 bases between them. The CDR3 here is CASSLISRTQHF. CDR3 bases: TGTGCCAGCAGCTTAATAAGTCGGACCCAGCATTTT.

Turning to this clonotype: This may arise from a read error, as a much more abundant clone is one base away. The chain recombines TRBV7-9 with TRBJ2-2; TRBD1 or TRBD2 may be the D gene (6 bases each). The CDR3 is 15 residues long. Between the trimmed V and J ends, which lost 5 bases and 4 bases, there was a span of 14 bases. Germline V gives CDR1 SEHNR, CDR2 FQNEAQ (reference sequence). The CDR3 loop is CASSPFRGPTGELFF. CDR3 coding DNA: TGTGCCAGCAGCCCCTTCCGGGGGCCCACCGGGGAGCTGTTTTTT.

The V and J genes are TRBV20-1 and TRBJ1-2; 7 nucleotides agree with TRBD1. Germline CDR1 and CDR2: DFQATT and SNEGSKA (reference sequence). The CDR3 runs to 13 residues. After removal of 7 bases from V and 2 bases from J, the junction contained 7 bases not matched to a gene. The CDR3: CSGMTGLNYGYTF. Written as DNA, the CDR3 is TGCAGTGGCATGACAGGGCTCAACTATGGCTACACCTTC.

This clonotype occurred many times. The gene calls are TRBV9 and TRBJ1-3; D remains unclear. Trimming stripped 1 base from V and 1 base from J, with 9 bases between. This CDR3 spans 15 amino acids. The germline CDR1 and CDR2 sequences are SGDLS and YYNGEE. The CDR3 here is CASSVNPGSGNTIYF. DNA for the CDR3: TGTGCCAGCAGCGTAAACCCTGGGTCTGGAAACACCATATATTTT.

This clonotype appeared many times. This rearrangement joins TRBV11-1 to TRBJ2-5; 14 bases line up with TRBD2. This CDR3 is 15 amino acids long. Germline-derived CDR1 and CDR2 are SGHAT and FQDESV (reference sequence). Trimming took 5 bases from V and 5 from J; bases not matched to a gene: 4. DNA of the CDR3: TGTGCCAGCAGCCTGGGACTAGCGGGAGTCGAGACCCAGTACTTC. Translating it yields CASSLGLAGVETQYF.

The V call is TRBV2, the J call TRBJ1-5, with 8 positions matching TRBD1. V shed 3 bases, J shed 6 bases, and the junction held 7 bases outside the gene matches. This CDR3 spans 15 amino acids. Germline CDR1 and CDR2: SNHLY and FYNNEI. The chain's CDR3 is CASSDRSGGSQPQHF. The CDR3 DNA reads TGTGCCAGCAGTGATCGTTCAGGGGGCAGTCAGCCCCAGCATTTT.

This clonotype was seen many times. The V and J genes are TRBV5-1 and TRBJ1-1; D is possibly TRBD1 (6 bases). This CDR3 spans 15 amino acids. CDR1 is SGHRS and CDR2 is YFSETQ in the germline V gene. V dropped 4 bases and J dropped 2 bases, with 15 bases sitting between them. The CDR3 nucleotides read TGCGCCAGCAGCCTCGACAGGTGGGAAAACACTGAAGCTTTCTTT. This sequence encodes CASSLDRWENTEAFF.